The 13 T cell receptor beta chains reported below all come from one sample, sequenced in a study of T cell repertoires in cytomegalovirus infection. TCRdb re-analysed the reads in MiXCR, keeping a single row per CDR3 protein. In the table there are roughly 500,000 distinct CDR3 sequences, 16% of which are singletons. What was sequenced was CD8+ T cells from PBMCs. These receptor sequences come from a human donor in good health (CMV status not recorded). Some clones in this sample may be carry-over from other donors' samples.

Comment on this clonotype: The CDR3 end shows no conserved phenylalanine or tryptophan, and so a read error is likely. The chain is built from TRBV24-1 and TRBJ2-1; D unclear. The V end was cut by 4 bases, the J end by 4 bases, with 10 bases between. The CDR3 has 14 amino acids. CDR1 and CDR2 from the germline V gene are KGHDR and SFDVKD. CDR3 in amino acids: CATSDPSEYNEQFL. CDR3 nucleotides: TGTGCCACCAGTGACCCGTCCGAGTACAATGAGCAGTTCTTA.

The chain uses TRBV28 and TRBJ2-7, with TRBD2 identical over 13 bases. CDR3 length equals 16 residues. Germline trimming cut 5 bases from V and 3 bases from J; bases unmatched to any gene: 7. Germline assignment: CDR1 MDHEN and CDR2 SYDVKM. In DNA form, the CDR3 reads TGTGCCAGCAGTGAGACTAGCGGGGGGTCTGGCTACGAGCAGTACTTC. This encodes CASSETSGGSGYEQYF.

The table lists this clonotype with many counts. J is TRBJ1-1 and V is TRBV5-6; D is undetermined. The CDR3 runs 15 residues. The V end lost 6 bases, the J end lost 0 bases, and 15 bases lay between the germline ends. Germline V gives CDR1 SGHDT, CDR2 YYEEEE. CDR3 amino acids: CASTPMVDMNTEAFF. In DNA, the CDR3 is TGTGCCAGCACCCCTATGGTTGACATGAACACTGAAGCTTTCTTT.

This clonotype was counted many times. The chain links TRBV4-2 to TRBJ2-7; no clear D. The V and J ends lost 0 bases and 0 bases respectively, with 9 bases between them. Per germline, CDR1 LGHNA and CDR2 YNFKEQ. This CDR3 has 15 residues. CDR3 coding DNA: TGTGCCAGCAGCCAAGATAAACCCAGCTCCTACGAGCAGTACTTC. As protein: CASSQDKPSSYEQYF.

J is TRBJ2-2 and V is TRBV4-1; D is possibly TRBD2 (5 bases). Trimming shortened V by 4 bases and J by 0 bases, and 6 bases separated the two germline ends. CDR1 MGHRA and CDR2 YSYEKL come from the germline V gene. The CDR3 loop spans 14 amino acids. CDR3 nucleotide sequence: TGCGCCAGCAGCCCAGCGGCGAACACCGGGGAGCTGTTTTTT. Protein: CASSPAANTGELFF.

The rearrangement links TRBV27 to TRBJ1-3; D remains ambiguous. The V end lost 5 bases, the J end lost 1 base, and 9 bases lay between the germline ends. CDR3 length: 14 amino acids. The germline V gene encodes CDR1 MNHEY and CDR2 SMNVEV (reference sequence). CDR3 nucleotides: TGTGCCAGCAGTCGGACCGGGTCTGGAAACACCATATATTTT. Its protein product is CASSRTGSGNTIYF.

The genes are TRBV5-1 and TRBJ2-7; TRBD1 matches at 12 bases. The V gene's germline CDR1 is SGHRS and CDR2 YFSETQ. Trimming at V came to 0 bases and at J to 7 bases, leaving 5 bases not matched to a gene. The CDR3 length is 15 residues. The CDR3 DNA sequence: TGCGCCAGCAGCTTGGAGGGACAGGGGGCGGAGGAGCAGTACTTC. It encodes CASSLEGQGAEEQYF.

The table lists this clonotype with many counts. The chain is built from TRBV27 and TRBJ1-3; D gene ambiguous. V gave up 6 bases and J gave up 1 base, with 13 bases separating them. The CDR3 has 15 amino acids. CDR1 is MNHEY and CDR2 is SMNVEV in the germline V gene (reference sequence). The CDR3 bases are TGTGCCAGCAGCTCCTTGGAAGGGTCTGGAAACACCATATATTTT. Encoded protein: CASSSLEGSGNTIYF.

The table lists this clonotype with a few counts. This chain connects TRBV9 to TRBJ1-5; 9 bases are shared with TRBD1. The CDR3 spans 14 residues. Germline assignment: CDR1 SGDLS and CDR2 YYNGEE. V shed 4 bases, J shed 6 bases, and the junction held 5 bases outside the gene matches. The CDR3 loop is CASSRGQGGQPQHF. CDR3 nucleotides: TGTGCCAGCAGCCGGGGACAGGGCGGTCAGCCCCAGCATTTT.

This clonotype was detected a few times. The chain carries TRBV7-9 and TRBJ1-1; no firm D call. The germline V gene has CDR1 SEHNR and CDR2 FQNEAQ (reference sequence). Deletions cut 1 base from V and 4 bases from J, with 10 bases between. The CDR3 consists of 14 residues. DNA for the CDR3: TGTGCCAGCAGCTTAGAGGTTGTAGGCACTGAAGCTTTCTTT. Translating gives CASSLEVVGTEAFF.

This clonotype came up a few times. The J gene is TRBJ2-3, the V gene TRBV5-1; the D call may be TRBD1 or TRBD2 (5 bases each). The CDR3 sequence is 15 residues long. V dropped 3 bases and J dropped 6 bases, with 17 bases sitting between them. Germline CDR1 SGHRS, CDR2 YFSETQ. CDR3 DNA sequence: TGCGCCAGCAGCTCCACTAGGGGTGCAGGGGATACGCAGTATTTT. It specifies CASSSTRGAGDTQYF.

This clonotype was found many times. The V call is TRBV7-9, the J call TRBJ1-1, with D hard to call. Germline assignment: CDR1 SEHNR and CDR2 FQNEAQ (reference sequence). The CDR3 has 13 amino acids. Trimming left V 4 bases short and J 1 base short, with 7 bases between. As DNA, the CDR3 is TGTGCCAGCAGCTCGAGTGAGAACACTGAAGCTTTCTTT. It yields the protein CASSSSENTEAFF.

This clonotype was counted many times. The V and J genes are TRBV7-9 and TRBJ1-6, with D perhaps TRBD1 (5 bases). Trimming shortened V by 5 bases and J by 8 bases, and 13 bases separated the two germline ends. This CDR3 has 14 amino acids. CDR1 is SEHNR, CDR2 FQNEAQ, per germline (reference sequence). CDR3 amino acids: CASSPRGGDSPLHF. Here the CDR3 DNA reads TGTGCCAGCAGCCCGAGGGGAGGGGATTCACCCCTCCACTTT.